A selection of T cell receptor beta chains follows, all from one sample in a study of cytomegalovirus exposure and HLA in healthy donors. Method: immunoSEQ multiplex PCR; TCRdb's copy keeps in-frame clones and lacks some. Here the sample spans about 67,000 clones, around 63% being singletons. What was sequenced was PBMCs. The receptors were gathered from a woman in her thirties in good health and CMV-seronegative. CDR3s include the opening cysteine and the closing phenylalanine or tryptophan. The D gene is left open where the match is weak. For some rows the clone size is stated as once, few or many, or as a class when expanded; others skip it.

d_gene	v_gene	j_gene	abundance	CDR3aa	CDR3nt
NA	TRBV19	TRBJ1-5	NA	CASSRTGIRAFSNQPQHF	TGTGCCAGTAGTCGCACAGGGATCAGAGCTTTTAGCAATCAGCCCCAGCATTTT
NA	TRBV4-3	TRBJ1-2	NA	CASSQVINYGYTF	TGCGCCAGCAGCCAAGTAATCAACTATGGCTACACCTTC
TRBD2	TRBV6-1	TRBJ2-1	NA	CASRTSGEYNEQFF	TGTGCCAGCAGGACTAGCGGGGAATACAATGAGCAGTTCTTC
NA	TRBV6-4	TRBJ1-4	NA	CASSYSGQINEKLFF	TGTGCCAGCAGTTACTCGGGACAAATTAATGAAAAACTGTTTTTT
NA	TRBV7-9	TRBJ1-5	NA	CASSLGGGSRQPQHF	TGTGCCAGCAGCTTAGGGGGAGGGTCCCGACAGCCCCAGCATTTT
NA	TRBV9	TRBJ1-2	NA	CASSTGHGAPYGYTF	TGTGCCAGCAGCACAGGACATGGGGCTCCCTATGGCTACACCTTC
NA	TRBV5-4	TRBJ2-3	NA	CASSLILSTDTQYF	TGTGCCAGCAGCTTAATCCTCAGCACAGATACGCAGTATTTT
NA	TRBV28	TRBJ1-2	NA	CASSSTGQTNYGYTF	TGTGCCAGCAGTTCGACAGGACAGACTAACTATGGCTACACCTTC
TRBD1	TRBV9	TRBJ2-7	NA	CASSVVQGAEQYF	TGTGCCAGCAGCGTAGTCCAGGGGGCCGAGCAGTACTTC
NA	TRBV9	TRBJ2-1	few	CASSVGIANEQFF	TGTGCCAGCAGCGTAGGGATAGCGAATGAGCAGTTCTTC
TRBD1	TRBV5-4	TRBJ1-1	NA	CASSQGGDRYLPEAFF	TGTGCCAGCAGCCAGGGGGGGGACAGGTACCTTCCTGAAGCTTTCTTT
TRBD2	TRBV6-1	TRBJ2-1	NA	CASGWTSGVNNEQFF	TGTGCCAGCGGATGGACTAGCGGGGTAAACAATGAGCAGTTCTTC
NA	TRBV5-4	TRBJ1-3	NA	CASSLFPGALSGNTIYF	TGTGCCAGCAGCTTGTTCCCAGGGGCCCTCTCCGGAAACACCATATATTTT
NA	TRBV5-1	TRBJ2-6	few	CASSPFSGANVLTF	TGCGCCAGCAGCCCCTTCTCTGGGGCCAACGTCCTGACTTTC
NA	TRBV2	TRBJ2-5	few	CASKGEETQYF	TGTGCCAGCAAAGGGGAAGAGACCCAGTACTTC
NA	TRBV11-2	TRBJ1-1	NA	CASSSYTEAFF	TGTGCCAGCAGCTCCTACACTGAAGCTTTCTTT
TRBD2	TRBV5-1	TRBJ2-4	NA	CASSLVAGGLGAKNIQYF	TGCGCCAGCAGCTTGGTAGCGGGGGGCCTTGGAGCCAAAAACATTCAGTACTTC
NA	TRBV7-3	TRBJ2-1	NA	CASSPGRGSYNEQFF	TGTGCCAGCAGCCCAGGGAGGGGGTCCTACAATGAGCAGTTCTTC
TRBD1	TRBV9	TRBJ1-5	NA	CASSPTGKGNQPQHF	TGTGCCAGCAGCCCGACAGGGAAAGGCAATCAGCCCCAGCATTTT
TRBD1	TRBV7-9	TRBJ1-1	NA	CASSSDRVPNTEAFF	TGTGCCAGCAGCTCTGACAGGGTACCGAACACTGAAGCTTTCTTT
NA	TRBV5-4	TRBJ1-2	NA	CASSLGQAHYGYTF	TGTGCCAGCAGCTTGGGACAGGCTCACTATGGCTACACCTTC
NA	TRBV7-2	TRBJ1-2	NA	CASSQEGRVGYTF	TGTGCCAGCAGCCAAGAAGGCAGGGTCGGCTACACCTTC
TRBD2	TRBV5-6	TRBJ2-2	few	CASSPGLAGANTGELFF	TGTGCCAGCAGCCCGGGACTAGCGGGGGCCAACACCGGGGAGCTGTTTTTT
NA	TRBV2	TRBJ2-5	NA	CASSYLKTQYF	TGTGCCAGCAGTTACTTGAAGACCCAGTACTTC
NA	TRBV9	TRBJ1-6	NA	CASSVDSSYNSPLHF	TGTGCCAGCAGCGTAGACAGCTCCTATAATTCACCCCTCCACTTT
NA	TRBV7-2	TRBJ2-3	NA	CASSLAARVSTDTQYF	TGTGCCAGCAGCTTGGCGGCGCGGGTGAGCACAGATACGCAGTATTTT
NA	TRBV21-1	TRBJ2-1	NA	CASSPGGHEQFF	TGTGCCAGCAGCCCGGGGGGGCATGAGCAGTTCTTC
TRBD2	TRBV6-5	TRBJ2-4	NA	CATQPAGENIQYF	TGTGCCACGCAGCCAGCGGGGGAAAACATTCAGTACTTC
TRBD2	TRBV4-1	TRBJ2-3	NA	CASAPRSASGGFKGDTQYF	TGCGCCAGCGCGCCTCGGTCGGCTAGCGGGGGGTTCAAGGGGGATACGCAGTATTTT
TRBD1	TRBV11-2	TRBJ2-5	NA	CASSSLGGRETQYF	TGTGCCAGCAGCTCCCTAGGGGGCCGGGAGACCCAGTACTTC
NA	TRBV6-6	TRBJ2-7	NA	CASHARGYEQYF	TGTGCCAGCCATGCGCGGGGATACGAGCAGTACTTC
TRBD2	TRBV19	TRBJ2-7	once	CASSRVAGGGIRHEQYF	TGTGCCAGTAGTCGGGTAGCGGGGGGGGGCATTCGCCACGAGCAGTACTTC
NA	TRBV6-5	TRBJ1-2	NA	CASTPRGRGNYGYTF	TGTGCCAGCACTCCGCGAGGGCGGGGGAACTATGGCTACACCTTC
NA	TRBV4-1	TRBJ1-4	NA	CASSQEPGDRNDKLFF	TGCGCCAGCAGCCAAGAACCAGGTGATCGTAATGATAAACTGTTTTTT
NA	TRBV2	TRBJ1-5	few	CASSGDKYQPQHF	TGTGCCAGCAGTGGGGACAAATATCAGCCCCAGCATTTT
NA	TRBV7-3	TRBJ2-1	NA	CASSLEGGAYNEQFF	TGTGCCAGCAGCTTAGAAGGGGGAGCTTACAATGAGCAGTTCTTC
NA	TRBV6-1	TRBJ1-2	NA	CASSEAVRVHGYTF	TGTGCCAGCAGTGAAGCGGTGAGGGTCCATGGCTACACCTTC
TRBD2	TRBV7-2	TRBJ2-1	NA	CASSSLSGGLRIPYNEQFF	TGTGCCAGCAGCTCACTTAGCGGGGGCCTACGCATACCCTACAATGAGCAGTTCTTC
NA	TRBV19	TRBJ2-7	few	CATGGGGYEQYF	TGTGCCACTGGGGGGGGCGGCTACGAGCAGTACTTC
NA	TRBV19	TRBJ2-7	NA	CASSISGGSNEQYF	TGTGCCAGTAGTATCTCAGGGGGGTCCAACGAGCAGTACTTC
NA	TRBV6-5	TRBJ1-2	NA	CASRPPEVRDGYTF	TGTGCCAGCAGGCCCCCTGAGGTCCGGGATGGCTACACCTTC
NA	TRBV6-5	TRBJ1-5	NA	CATGFNQPQHF	TGTGCCACCGGGTTTAATCAGCCCCAGCATTTT
NA	TRBV7-9	TRBJ2-1	NA	CASSPPGIPVEQFF	TGTGCCAGCAGCCCCCCAGGGATCCCGGTGGAGCAGTTCTTC
NA	TRBV7-2	TRBJ2-7	NA	CASSPLRTYEQYF	TGTGCCAGCAGCCCTCTGAGAACCTACGAGCAGTACTTC
TRBD1	TRBV4-3	TRBJ2-7	few	CASSQEGGQGYEQYF	TGCGCCAGCAGCCAAGAAGGCGGACAGGGCTACGAGCAGTACTTC
TRBD1	TRBV18	TRBJ1-1	once	CASSPRQGSTEAFF	TGTGCCAGCTCACCTCGACAGGGATCCACTGAAGCTTTCTTT
NA	TRBV10-2	TRBJ2-7	NA	CASSDRGKPDAAYEQYF	TGCGCCAGCAGTGATAGGGGCAAGCCGGACGCGGCCTACGAGCAGTACTTC
TRBD1	TRBV7-2	TRBJ1-2	many	CASSRDRRYGYTF	TGTGCCAGCAGCCGGGACAGGCGCTATGGCTACACCTTC
TRBD2	TRBV11-1	TRBJ2-5	NA	CASSSSLAGGLETQYF	TGTGCCAGCAGCTCTAGTTTAGCGGGGGGCCTGGAGACCCAGTACTTC
NA	TRBV5-1	TRBJ2-7	few	CASSLGRGDYEQYF	TGCGCCAGCAGCTTGGGCAGGGGGGACTACGAGCAGTACTTC
NA	TRBV5-4	TRBJ1-2	many	CASSLEHTEDYTF	TGTGCCAGCAGCTTGGAGCATACAGAAGACTACACCTTC
TRBD2	TRBV5-1	TRBJ2-3	NA	CASSSSRGGTDTQYF	TGCGCCAGCAGCTCGTCTCGGGGGGGGACAGATACGCAGTATTTT
NA	TRBV6-6	TRBJ1-3	few	CACGSGDTIYF	TGTGCCTGTGGGTCTGGAGACACCATATATTTT